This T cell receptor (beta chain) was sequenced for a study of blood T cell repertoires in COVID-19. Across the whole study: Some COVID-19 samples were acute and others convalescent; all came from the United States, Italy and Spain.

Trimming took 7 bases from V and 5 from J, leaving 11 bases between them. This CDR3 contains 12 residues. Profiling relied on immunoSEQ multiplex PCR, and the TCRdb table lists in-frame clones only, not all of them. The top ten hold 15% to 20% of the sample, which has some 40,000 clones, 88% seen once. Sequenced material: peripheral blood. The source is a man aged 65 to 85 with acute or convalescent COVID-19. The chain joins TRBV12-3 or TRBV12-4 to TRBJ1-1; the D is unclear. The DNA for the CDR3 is TGTGCCAGCACCACCTACCGAACTGAAGCTTTCTTT. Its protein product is CASTTYRTEAFF.